This T cell receptor (beta chain) stems from a study of PD-L1 blockade in urothelial cancer. Study information: A median blood sample held around 130,000 T cells and roughly 79,000 unique TCRs. Study-wide results and limits: Those with durable benefit had larger increases in tumor-associated blood clones at 3 weeks.

The sample's time point: peripheral blood 6 weeks after treatment start. Enrolled patients showed locally advanced or metastatic urothelial carcinoma. Synthetic TCR analog templates were added to each PCR reaction. Data came from immunoSEQ multiplex PCR; TCRdb stores just in-frame clones and leaves some out. The data hold about 48,000 clones, with approximately 83% observed a single time. The CDR3 loop spans 12 amino acids. Germline assignment: CDR1 WSHSY and CDR2 SAAADI. V was clipped by 8 bases and J by 4 bases, with 12 bases between them. A word on this clone: What it binds is not known.

The rearrangement links TRBV10-2 to TRBJ2-7, with no clear D. Sequences were derived from PBMCs, sampled around atezolizumab (anti-PD-L1) treatment. The receptor was isolated from a man between 60 and 75 years old with urothelial cancer. The CDR3 is CASRLDSYEQYF. CDR3 DNA sequence: TGCGCCAGCCGACTTGACTCGTACGAGCAGTACTTC.